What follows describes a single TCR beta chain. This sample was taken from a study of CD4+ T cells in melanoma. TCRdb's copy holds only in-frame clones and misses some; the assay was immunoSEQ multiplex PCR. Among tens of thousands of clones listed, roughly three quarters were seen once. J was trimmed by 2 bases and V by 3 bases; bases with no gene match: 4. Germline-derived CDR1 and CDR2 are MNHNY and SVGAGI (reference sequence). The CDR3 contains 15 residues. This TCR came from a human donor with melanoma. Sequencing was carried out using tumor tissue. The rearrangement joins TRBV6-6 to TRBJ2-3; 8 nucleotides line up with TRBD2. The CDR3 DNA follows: TGTGCCAGCAGTTATGGCGGGGGGCCCACAGATACGCAGTATTTT. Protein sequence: CASSYGGGPTDTQYF.